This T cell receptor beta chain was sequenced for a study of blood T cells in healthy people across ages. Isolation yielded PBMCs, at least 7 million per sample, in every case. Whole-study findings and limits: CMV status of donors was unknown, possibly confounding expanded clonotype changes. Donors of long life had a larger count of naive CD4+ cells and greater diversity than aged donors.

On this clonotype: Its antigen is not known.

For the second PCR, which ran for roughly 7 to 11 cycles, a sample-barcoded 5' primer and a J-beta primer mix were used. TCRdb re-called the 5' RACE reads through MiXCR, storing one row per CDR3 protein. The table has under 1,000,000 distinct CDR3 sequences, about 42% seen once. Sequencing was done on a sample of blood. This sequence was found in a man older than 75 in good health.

The CDR3, as DNA: TGCGCCAGCAGCTTGGACGGATTGGAAACAGATACGCAGTATTTT. Translated: CASSLDGLETDTQYF. The chain carries TRBV5-1 and TRBJ2-3, with D unclear. Deletions cut 0 bases from V and 3 bases from J, with 11 bases between. Germline CDR1 and CDR2: SGHRS and YFSETQ. The CDR3 contains 15 residues.